These 26 T cell receptor beta chains were all obtained from the same sample, sequenced in a study of PD-1 blockade in classical Hodgkin lymphoma. Sequenced by immunoSEQ multiplex PCR; TCRdb stores in-frame clones only, minus some. Found here are 100,000 to 130,000 clones, roughly 87% of them singletons; the top ten hold just under 20%. Each of the patients experienced relapse following autologous stem cell transplantation, and their brentuximab vedotin exposure differed. Sample: peripheral blood mononuclear cells (PBMCs), taken before the second cycle of nivolumab. These TCRs come from a human donor with classical Hodgkin lymphoma.

The chain links TRBV6-5 to TRBJ2-7, with a weak D call TRBD1 (5 bases). The CDR3 totals 15 residues. The germline CDR1 and CDR2 sequences are MNHEY and SVGAGI. Trimming took 2 bases from V and 1 from J, leaving 12 bases between them. CDR3 sequence reads: CASSYEPQGSYEQYF. In nucleotides, the CDR3 is TGTGCCAGCAGTTACGAGCCCCAGGGATCCTACGAGCAGTACTTC.

The rearrangement links TRBV10-1 to TRBJ2-1, with unresolved D. The CDR3 length is 11 residues. Trimming cost V 1 base and J 8 bases, with 3 bases left between them. The germline V gene has CDR1 WNHNN and CDR2 SYGVQD (reference sequence). CDR3 loop: CASSELDEQFF. The CDR3 region has the DNA TGCGCCAGCAGTGAGTTAGATGAGCAGTTCTTC.

V is TRBV28 and J is TRBJ1-1; D gene uncertain. Germline V gene sequence: CDR1 MDHEN, CDR2 SYDVKM. This CDR3 comprises 11 residues. The V end was cut by 5 bases, the J end by 7 bases, with 8 bases between. The CDR3 DNA reads TGTGCCAGCAGTGAGTTAGTTGAAGCTTTCTTT. Its protein product is CASSELVEAFF.

The V gene is TRBV25-1, the J gene TRBJ1-2; the D gene is possibly TRBD1 (5 bases). V was clipped by 5 bases and J by 0 bases, with 10 bases between them. The germline V gene has CDR1 MGHDK and CDR2 SYGVNS. CDR3 length equals 14 residues. As DNA, the CDR3 is TGTGCCAGCAGTTTTTCGACAGCTAACTATGGCTACACCTTC. Translated: CASSFSTANYGYTF.

The chain links TRBV5-1 to TRBJ1-1, with D unresolved. The CDR3 length is 14 residues. Germline CDR1 SGHRS, CDR2 YFSETQ. The V and J ends lost 3 bases and 4 bases respectively, with 13 bases between them. This CDR3 is CASSSLKSTTEAFF. CDR3 DNA sequence: TGCGCCAGCAGCTCCCTCAAATCAACCACTGAAGCTTTCTTT.

The CDR3 here is CAWSVQPGELNTEAFF. DNA of the CDR3: TGTGCCTGGAGTGTACAACCAGGAGAATTGAACACTGAAGCTTTCTTT. V gene TRBV30 combines with J gene TRBJ1-1; D unclear. The length of the CDR3 is 16 residues. V lost 0 bases, J lost 0 bases, and 14 bases lay in between. CDR1 and CDR2 from the germline V gene are GTSNPN and SVGIG (reference sequence).

CDR3 bases: TGTGCCAGCAGCTTAGGGGACAGGGGTGCCCCAGGGCCCCAGCATTTT. It is translated as CASSLGDRGAPGPQHF. The genes are TRBV7-2 and TRBJ1-5, with 10 positions matching TRBD1. After removal of 1 base from V and 9 bases from J, the junction contained 9 bases not matched to a gene. CDR1 and CDR2 from the germline V gene are SGHTA and FQGNSA. The CDR3 sequence is 16 residues long.

V and J are TRBV5-1 and TRBJ2-1, with TRBD1 matching over 9 bases. The CDR3 has 14 amino acids. Germline CDR1 is SGHRS and CDR2 is YFSETQ. J lost 4 bases, V lost 6 bases, and 5 bases had no gene match. The chain's CDR3 is CASTRQGVYNEQFF. CDR3 in DNA: TGCGCCAGCACGCGACAGGGGGTATACAATGAGCAGTTCTTC.

This chain links TRBV25-1 with TRBJ2-1; 10 bases are a match to TRBD2. There are 15 residues in the CDR3. Losses at the gene ends were 3 bases for V and 7 bases for J; bases not matched to a gene: 6. Germline lookup yields CDR1 MGHDK and CDR2 SYGVNS. The CDR3 reads CASSDELAGYNEQFF. The CDR3, as DNA: TGTGCCAGCAGTGATGAACTAGCGGGATATAATGAGCAGTTCTTC.

This rearrangement joins TRBV7-2 to TRBJ2-1; maybe TRBD2 (6 bases). Trimming pared 5 bases from V and 4 bases from J, leaving 24 bases between. CDR1 is SGHTA, CDR2 FQGNSA, per germline. The CDR3 length is 18 residues. CDR3 coding DNA: TGTGCCAGCAGCAGCAGTGGCCCTGTTCGCGGGACTTACAATGAGCAGTTCTTC. Amino acid sequence: CASSSSGPVRGTYNEQFF.

The rearrangement uses TRBV28 and TRBJ2-7; no clear D. The germline V gene has CDR1 MDHEN and CDR2 SYDVKM. The CDR3 extends over 14 amino acids. Trimming took off 1 base at V and 0 bases at J, with 7 bases between the two ends. CDR3 amino acids: CASSLYVSSYEQYF. The CDR3 region has the DNA TGTGCCAGCAGTTTATATGTCAGCTCCTACGAGCAGTACTTC.

V is TRBV19 and J is TRBJ2-7; 13 bases are shared with TRBD2. Germline trimming cut 7 bases from V and 7 bases from J; bases unmatched to any gene: 13. CDR3 length: 16 residues. Germline V gives CDR1 LNHDA, CDR2 SQIVND (reference sequence). The CDR3 sequence is CASKLTGTSGIQEQYF. CDR3 DNA: TGTGCCAGTAAACTCACCGGGACTAGCGGGATCCAGGAGCAGTACTTC.

The chain combines TRBV9 with TRBJ2-1; D might be TRBD2 (6 bases). Germline V gene data show CDR1 as SGDLS and CDR2 as YYNGEE. This CDR3 region has 16 residues. The V and J ends lost 3 bases and 4 bases respectively, with 17 bases between them. The CDR3 is CASSDSLAPFYNEQFF. The CDR3 region has the DNA TGTGCCAGCAGCGATTCCCTAGCGCCCTTTTACAATGAGCAGTTCTTC.

J is TRBJ2-5 and V is TRBV30; TRBD1 might be the D (5 bases). V was trimmed by 0 bases and J by 5 bases, leaving 13 bases between them. The germline V gene has CDR1 GTSNPN and CDR2 SVGIG (reference sequence). The CDR3 has 14 amino acids. CDR3 sequence reads: CAWSVKGASETQYF. CDR3 DNA sequence: TGTGCCTGGAGTGTAAAAGGGGCCAGCGAGACCCAGTACTTC.

The genes are TRBV5-1 and TRBJ1-3; no reliable D call. CDR3 length: 14 amino acids. Germline CDR1 is SGHRS and CDR2 is YFSETQ. V was trimmed by 0 bases and J by 0 bases, leaving 4 bases between them. The CDR3 nucleotides read TGCGCCAGCAGCTTGGGGGCCTCTGGAAACACCATATATTTT. It encodes CASSLGASGNTIYF.

V usage is TRBV6-4 and J usage is TRBJ1-5; TRBD1 matches 7 bases. CDR3 length equals 15 residues. Germline V lookup: CDR1 MRHNA, CDR2 SNTAGT. V lost 7 bases, J lost 2 bases, and 8 bases stayed unmatched. CDR3 protein: CASTSQDRGNQPQHF. In DNA form, the CDR3 reads TGTGCCAGCACCTCTCAAGACAGGGGCAATCAGCCCCAGCATTTT.

The V and J genes are TRBV27 and TRBJ1-1, with TRBD1 matching 11 bases. The CDR3 runs to 17 residues. V gave up 2 bases and J gave up 1 base; unmatched junction bases: 6. Germline V gene sequence: CDR1 MNHEY, CDR2 SMNVEV (reference sequence). The CDR3 sequence is CASSLRADRGQNTEAFF. The CDR3 nucleotides read TGTGCCAGCAGTTTAAGGGCGGACAGGGGGCAGAACACTGAAGCTTTCTTT.

The V call is TRBV15, the J call TRBJ2-1; a possible D gene is TRBD2 (5 bases). The CDR3 totals 12 residues. Looked up from germline, CDR1 is LNHNV and CDR2 is YYDKDF (reference sequence). V lost 7 bases to trimming and J lost 10 bases, with 14 bases between them. The CDR3 bases are TGTGCCACCAACCGACGGTCGGGGGAGCAGTTCTTC. Protein sequence: CATNRRSGEQFF. Based on the CDR3 plus reference TRBV15 and TRBJ2-1, the full variable domain is DAMVIQNPRYQVTQFGKPVTLSCSQTLNHNVMYWYQQKSSQAPKLLFHYYDKDFNNEADTPDNFQSRRPNTSFCFLDIRSPGLGDTAMYLCATNRRSGEQFFGPGTRLTVL.

The V gene is TRBV6-1, the J gene TRBJ1-2; 7 bases match TRBD1. From germline, CDR1 is MNHNS and CDR2 SASEGT. This CDR3 contains 17 residues. V was pared by 4 bases and J by 4 bases, with 15 bases of the junction left unmatched. The CDR3 is CASSGGTVRGLVYGYTF. In DNA, the CDR3 is TGTGCCAGCAGTGGGGGGACAGTGAGGGGGCTAGTCTATGGCTACACCTTC.

The chain has TRBV2 and TRBJ1-1; weak D call: TRBD1 (6 bases). Germline CDR1 reads SNHLY; CDR2 reads FYNNEI. The CDR3 is made up of 14 amino acids. Trimming took 1 base from V and 2 from J, leaving 8 bases between them. CDR3 region: CASSEGTVNTEAFF. The CDR3 bases are TGTGCCAGCAGTGAAGGGACAGTCAACACTGAAGCTTTCTTT. Complete variable domain (other parts from reference TRBV2 and TRBJ1-1): EPEVTQTPSHQVTQMGQEVILRCVPISNHLYFYWYRQILGQKVEFLVSFYNNEISEKSEIFDDQFSVERPDGSNFTLKIRSTKLEDSAMYFCASSEGTVNTEAFFGQGTRLTVV.

The V gene is TRBV5-6, the J gene TRBJ2-5; D not certain. Trimming pared 1 base from V and 3 bases from J, leaving 7 bases between. The germline V gene encodes CDR1 SGHDT and CDR2 YYEEEE. CDR3 size: 13 residues. Written as DNA, the CDR3 is TGTGCCAGCAGCTTGAACCCAAAAGAGACCCAGTACTTC. This gives the protein CASSLNPKETQYF. Full variable domain (rest looked up from reference TRBV5-6 and TRBJ2-5): DAGVTQSPTHLIKTRGQQVTLRCSPKSGHDTVSWYQQALGQGPQFIFQYYEEEERQRGNFPDRFSGHQFPNYSSELNVNALLLGDSALYLCASSLNPKETQYFGPGTRLLVL.

The chain recombines TRBV25-1 with TRBJ1-4; 9 bases line up with TRBD1. Germline loops: CDR1 MGHDK, CDR2 SYGVNS. Germline trimming cut 5 bases from V and 12 bases from J; bases unmatched to any gene: 4. The CDR3 totals 12 residues. The CDR3 nucleotides read TGTGCCAGCAGTTGGACAGGGGTTCAACTGTTTTTT. It specifies CASSWTGVQLFF.

CDR3 sequence reads: CASSLTQTGSGNTIYF. In DNA, the CDR3 is TGTGCCAGCAGCTTGACCCAGACAGGGTCTGGAAACACCATATATTTT. This chain uses TRBV5-6 with TRBJ1-3, with 7 bases aligning to TRBD1. The germline gives CDR1 SGHDT, CDR2 YYEEEE. The CDR3 is 16 residues long. V gave up 1 base and J gave up 1 base; unmatched junction bases: 5.

This chain joins TRBV27 and TRBJ2-1, with D unresolved. Germline CDR1 reads MNHEY; CDR2 reads SMNVEV (reference sequence). This CDR3 is 16 amino acids long. The V gene lost 5 bases and the J gene lost 0 bases, with 14 bases spanning the gap. CDR3 in DNA: TGTGCCAGCAGTCAACCCGACGCCTCCTCCTACAATGAGCAGTTCTTC. Translated, it gives CASSQPDASSYNEQFF.

V usage is TRBV30 and J usage is TRBJ1-1, with a tentative D call TRBD1 (6 bases). Trimming stripped 4 bases from V and 7 bases from J, with 22 bases between. The CDR3 spans 15 residues. Germline CDR1 reads GTSNPN; CDR2 reads SVGIG (reference sequence). In DNA, the CDR3 is TGTGCCTGGACCCGGGAGGGGGGCCGACGCAGTGAAGCTTTCTTT. Amino acids: CAWTREGGRRSEAFF.

The rearrangement uses TRBV7-2 and TRBJ2-3; 7 nucleotides line up with TRBD2. Per germline, CDR1 SGHTA and CDR2 FQGNSA. After removal of 3 bases from V and 4 bases from J, the junction contained 4 bases not matched to a gene. The CDR3 covers 14 residues. CDR3 region: CASSFQAGADTQYF. As DNA, the CDR3 is TGTGCCAGCAGCTTTCAGGCGGGAGCAGATACGCAGTATTTT. Looking up the rest from reference TRBV7-2 and TRBJ2-3 gives the full variable domain: GAGVSQSPSNKVTEKGKDVELRCDPISGHTALYWYRQSLGQGLEFLIYFQGNSAPDKSGLPSDRFSAERTGGSVSTLTIQRTQQEDSAVYLCASSFQAGADTQYFGPGTRLTVL.